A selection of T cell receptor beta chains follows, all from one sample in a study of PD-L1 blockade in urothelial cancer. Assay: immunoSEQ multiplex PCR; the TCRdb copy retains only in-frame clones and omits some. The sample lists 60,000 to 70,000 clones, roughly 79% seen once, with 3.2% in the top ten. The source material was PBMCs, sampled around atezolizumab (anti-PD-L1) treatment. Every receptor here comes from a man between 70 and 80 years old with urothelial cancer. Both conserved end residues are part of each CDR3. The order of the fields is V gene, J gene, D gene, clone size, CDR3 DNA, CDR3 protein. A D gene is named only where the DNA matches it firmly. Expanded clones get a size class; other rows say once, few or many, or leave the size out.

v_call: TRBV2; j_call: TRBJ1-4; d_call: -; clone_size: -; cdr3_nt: TGTGCCAGCAGGGGCACAGCAACTAATGAAAAACTGTTTTTT; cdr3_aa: CASRGTATNEKLFF
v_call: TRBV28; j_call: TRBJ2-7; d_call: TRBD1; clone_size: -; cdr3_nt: TGTGCCAGCGGACAGGGGACCTACGAGCAGTACTTC; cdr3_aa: CASGQGTYEQYF
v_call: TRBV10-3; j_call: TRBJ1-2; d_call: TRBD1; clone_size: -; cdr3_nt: TGTGCCATCAGTGATTATTCAGTTGGGACAGGGGATGGCTACACCTTC; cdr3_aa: CAISDYSVGTGDGYTF
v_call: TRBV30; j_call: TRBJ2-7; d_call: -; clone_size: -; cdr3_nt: TGTGCCTGGAGTGCTCCCCACTCCCACGAGCAGTACTTC; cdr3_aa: CAWSAPHSHEQYF
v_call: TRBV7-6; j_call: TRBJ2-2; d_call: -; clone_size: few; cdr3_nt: TGTGCCAGCAGCTTAGAAGGGGTGGGCACCGGGGAGCTGTTTTTT; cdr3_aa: CASSLEGVGTGELFF
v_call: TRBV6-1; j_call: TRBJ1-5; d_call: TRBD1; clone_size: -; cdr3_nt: TGTGCCAGCAGCCCCACAGGGGGAAGCAATCAGCCCCAGCATTTT; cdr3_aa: CASSPTGGSNQPQHF
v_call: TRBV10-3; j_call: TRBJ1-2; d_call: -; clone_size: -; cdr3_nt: TGTGCCATCAGTGATCTGGGAGGGGACACCACTAACTATGGCTACACCTTC; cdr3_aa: CAISDLGGDTTNYGYTF
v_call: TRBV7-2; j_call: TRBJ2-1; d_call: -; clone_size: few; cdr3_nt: TGTGCCAGCAGCTATCTCAGAGGGATCTCCTACAATGAGCAGTTCTTC; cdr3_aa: CASSYLRGISYNEQFF
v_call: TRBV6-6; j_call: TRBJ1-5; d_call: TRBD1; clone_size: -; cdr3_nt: TGTGCCAGCAGTCTGGACAGGTCCAATCAGCCCCAGCATTTT; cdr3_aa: CASSLDRSNQPQHF
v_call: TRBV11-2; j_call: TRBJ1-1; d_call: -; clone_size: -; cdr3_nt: TGTGCCAGCAGCTTAGGACGACAGCTGAACACTGAAGCTTTCTTT; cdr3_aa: CASSLGRQLNTEAFF
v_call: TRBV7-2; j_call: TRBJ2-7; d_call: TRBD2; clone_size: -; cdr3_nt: TGTGCCAGCAGCTCCAGCGGGACTGGAGGCCCCTACGAGCAGTACTTC; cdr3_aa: CASSSSGTGGPYEQYF
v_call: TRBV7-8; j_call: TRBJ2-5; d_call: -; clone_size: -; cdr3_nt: TGTGCCAGCAGCTTCTCTCATAGTCGGTCCCAAGAGACCCAGTACTTC; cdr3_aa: CASSFSHSRSQETQYF
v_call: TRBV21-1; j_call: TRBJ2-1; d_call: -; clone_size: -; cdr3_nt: TGTGCCAGCAGCAAAGGACGGGTAGACTACAATGAGCAGTTCTTC; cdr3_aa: CASSKGRVDYNEQFF
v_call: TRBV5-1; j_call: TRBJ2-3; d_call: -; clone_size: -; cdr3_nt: TGCGCCAGCAGCTTGGCCATTGACGGGAGTACAGATACGCAGTATTTT; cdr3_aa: CASSLAIDGSTDTQYF
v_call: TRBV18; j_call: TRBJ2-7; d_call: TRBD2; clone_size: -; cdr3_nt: TGTGCCAGCTCACCTGGGACTAGCGGAAATTGGGAGCAGTACTTC; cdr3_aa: CASSPGTSGNWEQYF
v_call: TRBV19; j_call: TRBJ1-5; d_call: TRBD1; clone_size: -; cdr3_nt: TGTGCCAGTAGTGGGGGAGGGGACAGGGATCAGCCCCAGCATTTT; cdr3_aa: CASSGGGDRDQPQHF
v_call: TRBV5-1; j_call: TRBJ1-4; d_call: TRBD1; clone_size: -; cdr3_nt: TGCGCCAGCAGCCCATTGGGGACAGGGAATGAAAAACTGTTTTTT; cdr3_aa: CASSPLGTGNEKLFF
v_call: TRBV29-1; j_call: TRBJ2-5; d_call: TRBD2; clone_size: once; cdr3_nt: TGCAGCGTGGCAGGGACTAGCGGGAAGGTAGAGACCCAGTACTTC; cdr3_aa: CSVAGTSGKVETQYF